Listed below are T cell receptor beta chains from one sample, sequenced in a study of cytomegalovirus exposure and HLA in healthy donors. Clones were sequenced by immunoSEQ multiplex PCR, and TCRdb holds only the in-frame ones, with some missing. The sample lists over 150,000 clones; approximately 76% were seen once. The material sequenced was PBMCs. Receptors originate from a man aged 60 to 75 in good health and CMV-seronegative. The CDR3 runs from the conserved cysteine through the conserved F or W. Fields, in order: D gene, V gene, CDR3 protein. A D gene is named only where the DNA matches it firmly.

NA	TRBV7-9	CSSSFPAGSPLHF
TRBD1	TRBV9	CASSALWTGGADTQYF
NA	TRBV27	CASSLSPSYNSPLHF
NA	TRBV27	CASKDYTTIEQYF
TRBD2	TRBV5-1	CASSSTTSGADTQYF
TRBD1	TRBV19	CASSLQGTSNQPQHF
TRBD2	TRBV6-6	CASRTPTSGETQYF
NA	TRBV18	CASSPEAQGEQYF
TRBD2	TRBV7-2	CASSPSYSGSPETQYF
NA	TRBV18	CASSHQAYYNEQFF
TRBD1	TRBV19	CASTAGTGGTGELFF
NA	TRBV15	CATSRPTALLQGTGELFF
NA	TRBV5-6	CASSFQGHNTEAFF
TRBD1	TRBV27	CASSLHFQGVYEQYF
TRBD2	TRBV19	CASSPGLASDTQYF
TRBD2	TRBV30	CAWSRTSGRMDEQFF
TRBD2	TRBV6-5	CASRPSGERDTQYF
TRBD1	TRBV14	CASSPFVGQSYEQYF
NA	TRBV5-6	CASSLQGWGNEKLFF
TRBD2	TRBV7-9	CSSSLMGLAGTDTQYF
NA	TRBV30	CAWSSGEGRVGTEAFF
TRBD1	TRBV28	CASNTGTGSGEQFF
NA	TRBV19	CASCGLGTEAFF
NA	TRBV9	CASSVFGGSNEKLFF
TRBD2	TRBV7-8	CASSLRTSPYNEQFF
TRBD1	TRBV5-5	CASNRQGTTEAFF
NA	TRBV6-6	CASGWAEKLFF
TRBD1	TRBV7-9	CSSSLRGQAETGYTF
NA	TRBV19	CASSLRQGNYGYTF
TRBD1	TRBV19	CASSTGTGAGEQYF
TRBD1	TRBV30	CAWSVDRATNEKLFF
TRBD1	TRBV11-2	CASSPRQGPNTEAFF
TRBD2	TRBV4-2	CASSQKTSGGAETQYF
NA	TRBV27	CASSTPGLGNTEAFF